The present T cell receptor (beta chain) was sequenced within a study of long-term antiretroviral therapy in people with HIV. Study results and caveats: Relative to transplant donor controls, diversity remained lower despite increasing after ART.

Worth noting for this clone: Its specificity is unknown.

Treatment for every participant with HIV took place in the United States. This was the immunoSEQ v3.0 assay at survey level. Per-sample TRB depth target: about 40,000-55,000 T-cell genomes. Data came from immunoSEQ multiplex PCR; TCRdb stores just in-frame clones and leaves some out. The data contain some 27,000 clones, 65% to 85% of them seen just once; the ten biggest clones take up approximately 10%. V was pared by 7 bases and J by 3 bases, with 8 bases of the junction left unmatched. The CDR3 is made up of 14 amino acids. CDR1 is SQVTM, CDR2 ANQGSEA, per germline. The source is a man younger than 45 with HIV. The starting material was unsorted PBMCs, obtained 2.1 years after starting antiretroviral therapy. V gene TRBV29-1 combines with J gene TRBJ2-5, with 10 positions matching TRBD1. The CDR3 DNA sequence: TGCAGCGCCCGACAGGGGGCGCGAAAAGAGACCCAGTACTTC. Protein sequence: CSARQGARKETQYF.